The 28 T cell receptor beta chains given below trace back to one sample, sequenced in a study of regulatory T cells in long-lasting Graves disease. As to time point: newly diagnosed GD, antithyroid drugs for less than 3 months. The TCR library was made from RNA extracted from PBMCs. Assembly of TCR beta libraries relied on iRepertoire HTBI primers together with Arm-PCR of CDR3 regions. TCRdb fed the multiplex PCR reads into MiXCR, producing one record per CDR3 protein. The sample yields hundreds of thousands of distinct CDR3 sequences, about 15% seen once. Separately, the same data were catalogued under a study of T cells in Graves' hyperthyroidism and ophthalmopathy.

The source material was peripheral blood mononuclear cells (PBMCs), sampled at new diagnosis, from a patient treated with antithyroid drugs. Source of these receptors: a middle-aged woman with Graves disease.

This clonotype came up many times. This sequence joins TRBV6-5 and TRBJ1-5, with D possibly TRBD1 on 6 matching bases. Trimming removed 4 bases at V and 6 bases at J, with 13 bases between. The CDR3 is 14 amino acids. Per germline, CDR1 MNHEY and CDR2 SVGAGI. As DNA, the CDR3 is TGTGCCAGCAGTTCCACAGGGTTTGGTCAGCCCCAGCATTTT. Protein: CASSSTGFGQPQHF.

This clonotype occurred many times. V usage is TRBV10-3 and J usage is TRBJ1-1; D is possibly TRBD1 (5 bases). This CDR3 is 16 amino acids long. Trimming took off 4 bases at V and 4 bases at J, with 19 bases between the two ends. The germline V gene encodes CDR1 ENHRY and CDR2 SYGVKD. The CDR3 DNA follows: TGTGCCATCAGTGGGGCGGCTACAGGTAAAAGCACTGAAGCTTTCTTT. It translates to CAISGAATGKSTEAFF.

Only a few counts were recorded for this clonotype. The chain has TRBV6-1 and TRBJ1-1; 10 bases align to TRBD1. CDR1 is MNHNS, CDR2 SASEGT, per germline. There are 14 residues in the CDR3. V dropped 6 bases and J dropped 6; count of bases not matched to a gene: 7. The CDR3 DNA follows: TGTGCCAGCAGAAGGACAGGGGGTGGCGCTGAAGCTTTCTTT. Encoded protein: CASRRTGGGAEAFF.

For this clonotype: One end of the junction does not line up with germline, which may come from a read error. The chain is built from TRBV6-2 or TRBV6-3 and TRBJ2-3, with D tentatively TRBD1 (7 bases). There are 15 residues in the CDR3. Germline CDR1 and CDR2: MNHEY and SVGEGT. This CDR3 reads CASNLGGGVTDAQYF. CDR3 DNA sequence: TGTGCCAGCAATTTAGGAGGGGGCGTTACAGATGCGCAGTATTTT.

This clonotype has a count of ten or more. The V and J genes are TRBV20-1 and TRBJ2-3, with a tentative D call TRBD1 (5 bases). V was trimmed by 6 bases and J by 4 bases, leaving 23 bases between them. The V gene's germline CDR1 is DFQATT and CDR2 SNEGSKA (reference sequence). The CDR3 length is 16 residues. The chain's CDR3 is CSAPPGSGNDADTQYF. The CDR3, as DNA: TGCAGTGCGCCCCCAGGTTCAGGGAATGATGCAGATACGCAGTATTTT.

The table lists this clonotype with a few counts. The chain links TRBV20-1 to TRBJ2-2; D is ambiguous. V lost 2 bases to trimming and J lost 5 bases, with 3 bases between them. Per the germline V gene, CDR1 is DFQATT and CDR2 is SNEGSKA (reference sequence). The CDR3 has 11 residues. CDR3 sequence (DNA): TGCAGTGCTAGATCAACCGGGGAGCTGTTTTTT. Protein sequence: CSARSTGELFF.

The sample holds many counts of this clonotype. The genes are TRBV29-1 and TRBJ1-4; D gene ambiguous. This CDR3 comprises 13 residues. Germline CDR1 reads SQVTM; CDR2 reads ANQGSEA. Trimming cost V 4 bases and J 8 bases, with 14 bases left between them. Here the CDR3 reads CSVGDTQEEKLFF. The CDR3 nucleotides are TGCAGCGTTGGAGACACTCAGGAGGAAAAACTGTTTTTT.

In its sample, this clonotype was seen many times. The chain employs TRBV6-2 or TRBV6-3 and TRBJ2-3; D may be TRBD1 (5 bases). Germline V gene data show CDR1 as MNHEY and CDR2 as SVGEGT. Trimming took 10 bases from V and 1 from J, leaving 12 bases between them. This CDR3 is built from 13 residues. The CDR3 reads CATLLGGTDTQYF. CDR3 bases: TGTGCCACCCTGTTAGGGGGCACAGATACGCAGTATTTT.

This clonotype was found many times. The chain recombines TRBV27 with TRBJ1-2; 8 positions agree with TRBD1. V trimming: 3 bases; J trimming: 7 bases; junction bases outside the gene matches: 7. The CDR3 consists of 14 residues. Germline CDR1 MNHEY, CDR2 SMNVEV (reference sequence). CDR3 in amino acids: CASSFGQGLPGYTF. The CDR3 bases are TGTGCCAGCAGTTTCGGACAGGGATTGCCTGGCTACACCTTC.

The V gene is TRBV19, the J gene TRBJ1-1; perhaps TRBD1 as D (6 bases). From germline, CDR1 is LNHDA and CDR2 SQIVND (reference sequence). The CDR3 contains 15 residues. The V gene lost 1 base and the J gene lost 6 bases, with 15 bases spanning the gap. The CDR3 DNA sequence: TGTGCCAGTAGTATAGGCGGGGGGCTTGCATCTGAAGCTTTCTTT. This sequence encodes CASSIGGGLASEAFF. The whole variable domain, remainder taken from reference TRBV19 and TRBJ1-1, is DGGITQSPKYLFRKEGQNVTLSCEQNLNHDAMYWYRQDPGQGLRLIYYSQIVNDFQKGDIAEGYSVSREKKESFPLTVTSAQKNPTAFYLCASSIGGGLASEAFFGQGTRLTVV.

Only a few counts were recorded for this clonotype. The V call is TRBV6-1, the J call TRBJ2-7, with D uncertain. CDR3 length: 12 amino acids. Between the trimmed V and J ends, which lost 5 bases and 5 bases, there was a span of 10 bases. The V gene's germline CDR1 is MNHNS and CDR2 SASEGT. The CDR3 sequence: CASSSWQNEQYF. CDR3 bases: TGTGCCAGCAGTAGCTGGCAGAACGAGCAGTACTTC.

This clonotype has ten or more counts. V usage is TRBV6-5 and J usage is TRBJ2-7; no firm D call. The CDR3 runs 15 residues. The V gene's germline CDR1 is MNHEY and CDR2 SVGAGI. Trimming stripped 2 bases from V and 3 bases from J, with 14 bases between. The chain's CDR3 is CASSYGVGTLYEQYF. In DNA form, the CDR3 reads TGTGCCAGCAGTTACGGGGTCGGTACCCTCTACGAGCAGTACTTC.

CDR3 nucleotide sequence: TGTGCCAGCAGCTTAGGTGGTAGCGGGAGCCTAGCCAAAAACATTCAGTACTTC. This translates into CASSLGGSGSLAKNIQYF. The rearrangement uses TRBV7-2 and TRBJ2-4, with 9 bases fitting TRBD2. The CDR3 length is 18 residues. CDR1 and CDR2 (germline): SGHTA, FQGNSA. V gave up 1 base and J gave up 0 bases; unmatched junction bases: 7.

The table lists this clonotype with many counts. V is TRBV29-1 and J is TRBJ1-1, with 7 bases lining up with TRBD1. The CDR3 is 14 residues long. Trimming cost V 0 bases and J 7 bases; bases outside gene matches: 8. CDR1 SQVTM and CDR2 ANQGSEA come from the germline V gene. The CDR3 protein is CSVEDRGRGIEAFF. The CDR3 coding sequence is TGCAGCGTTGAAGATAGGGGGCGGGGGATTGAAGCTTTCTTT.

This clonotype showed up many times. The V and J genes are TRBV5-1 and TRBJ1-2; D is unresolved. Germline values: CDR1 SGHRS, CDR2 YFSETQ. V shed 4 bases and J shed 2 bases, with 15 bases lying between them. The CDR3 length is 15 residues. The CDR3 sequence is CASSPETQRNYGYTF. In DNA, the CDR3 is TGCGCCAGCAGCCCCGAAACACAGAGGAACTATGGCTACACCTTC.

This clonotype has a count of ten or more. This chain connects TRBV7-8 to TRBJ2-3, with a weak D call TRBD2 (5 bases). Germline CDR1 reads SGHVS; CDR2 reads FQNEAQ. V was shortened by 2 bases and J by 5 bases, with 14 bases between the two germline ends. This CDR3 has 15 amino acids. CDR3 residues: CASSLRFSVGDTQYF. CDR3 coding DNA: TGTGCCAGCAGCTTACGGTTTAGCGTGGGAGATACGCAGTATTTT.

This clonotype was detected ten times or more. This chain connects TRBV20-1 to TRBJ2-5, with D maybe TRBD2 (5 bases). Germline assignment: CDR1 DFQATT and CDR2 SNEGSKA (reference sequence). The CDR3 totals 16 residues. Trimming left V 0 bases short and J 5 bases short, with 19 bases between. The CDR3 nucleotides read TGCAGTGCTAGAGATTCAATCGGACTTCAGGATGAGACCCAGTACTTC. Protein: CSARDSIGLQDETQYF.

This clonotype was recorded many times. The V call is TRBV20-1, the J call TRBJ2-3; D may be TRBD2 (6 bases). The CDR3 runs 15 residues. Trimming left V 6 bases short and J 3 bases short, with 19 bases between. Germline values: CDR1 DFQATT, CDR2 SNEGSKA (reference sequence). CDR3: CSAEGRGGGTDTQYF. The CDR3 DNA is TGCAGTGCCGAGGGAAGGGGAGGTGGAACAGATACGCAGTATTTT.

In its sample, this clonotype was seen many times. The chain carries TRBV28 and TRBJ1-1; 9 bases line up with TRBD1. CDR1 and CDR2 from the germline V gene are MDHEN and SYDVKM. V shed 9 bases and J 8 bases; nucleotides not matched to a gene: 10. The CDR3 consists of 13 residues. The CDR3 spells CASQGQGFSEAFF. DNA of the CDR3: TGTGCCAGTCAGGGACAGGGATTTTCCGAAGCTTTCTTT. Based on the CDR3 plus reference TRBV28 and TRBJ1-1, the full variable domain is DVKVTQSSRYLVKRTGEKVFLECVQDMDHENMFWYRQDPGLGLRLIYFSYDVKMKEKGDIPEGYSVSREKKERFSLILESASTNQTSMYLCASQGQGFSEAFFGQGTRLTVV.

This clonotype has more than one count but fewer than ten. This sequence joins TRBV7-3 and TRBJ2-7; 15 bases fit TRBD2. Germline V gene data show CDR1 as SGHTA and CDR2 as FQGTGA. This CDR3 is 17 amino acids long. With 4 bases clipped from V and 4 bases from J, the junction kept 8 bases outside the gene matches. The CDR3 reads CASSSQGTSGGPYEQYF. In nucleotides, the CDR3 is TGTGCCAGCAGCTCCCAAGGGACTAGCGGGGGGCCTTACGAGCAGTACTTC.

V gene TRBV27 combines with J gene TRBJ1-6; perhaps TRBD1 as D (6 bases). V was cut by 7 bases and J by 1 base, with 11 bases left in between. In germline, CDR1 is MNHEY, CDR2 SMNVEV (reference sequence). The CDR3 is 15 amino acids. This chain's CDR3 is CASKGDESYNSPLHF. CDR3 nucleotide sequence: TGTGCCAGCAAGGGGGATGAGTCCTATAATTCACCCCTCCACTTT.

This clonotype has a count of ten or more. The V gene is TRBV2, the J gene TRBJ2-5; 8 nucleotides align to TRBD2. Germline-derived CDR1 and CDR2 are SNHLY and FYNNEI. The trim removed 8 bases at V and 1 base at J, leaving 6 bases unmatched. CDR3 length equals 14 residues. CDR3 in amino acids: CASAGTRGQETQYF. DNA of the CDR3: TGTGCCAGCGCGGGGACTAGGGGCCAAGAGACCCAGTACTTC.

The CDR3 DNA is TGTGCCAGCAGAACCGAGCTCAACGGGGGAGAGCAGTACTTC. Amino acids: CASRTELNGGEQYF. The rearrangement joins TRBV12-3 or TRBV12-4 to TRBJ2-7, with D perhaps matching TRBD2 (6 bases). The V gene lost 6 bases and the J gene lost 7 bases, with 19 bases spanning the gap. The CDR3 has 14 amino acids.

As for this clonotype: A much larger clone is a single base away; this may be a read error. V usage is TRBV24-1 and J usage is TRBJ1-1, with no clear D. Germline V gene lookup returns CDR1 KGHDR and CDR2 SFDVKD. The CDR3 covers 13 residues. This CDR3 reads CATCELEVTEAFF. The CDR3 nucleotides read TGTGCCACCTGTGAGTTAGAAGTTACTGAAGCTTTCTTT.

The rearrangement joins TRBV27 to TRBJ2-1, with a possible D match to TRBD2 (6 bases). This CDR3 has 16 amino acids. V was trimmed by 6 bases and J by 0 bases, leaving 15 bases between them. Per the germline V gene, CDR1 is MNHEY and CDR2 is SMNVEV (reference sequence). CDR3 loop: CASSLNSGSSYNEQFF. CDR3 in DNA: TGTGCCAGCAGCTTGAATAGCGGAAGCTCCTACAATGAGCAGTTCTTC.

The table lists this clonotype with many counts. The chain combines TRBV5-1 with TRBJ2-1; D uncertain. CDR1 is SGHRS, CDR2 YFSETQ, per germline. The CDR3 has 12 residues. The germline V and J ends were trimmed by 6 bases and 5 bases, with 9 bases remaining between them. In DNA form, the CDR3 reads TGCGCCAGCATGTTTGGGAACAATGAGCAGTTCTTC. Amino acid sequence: CASMFGNNEQFF.

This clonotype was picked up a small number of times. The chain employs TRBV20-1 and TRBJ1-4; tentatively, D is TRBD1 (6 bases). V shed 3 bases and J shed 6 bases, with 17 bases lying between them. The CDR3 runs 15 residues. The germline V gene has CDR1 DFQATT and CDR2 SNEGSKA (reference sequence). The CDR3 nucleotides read TGCAGTGCTAGGGAGCAGGGGCGCGGGTATGAAAAACTGTTTTTT. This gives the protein CSAREQGRGYEKLFF.

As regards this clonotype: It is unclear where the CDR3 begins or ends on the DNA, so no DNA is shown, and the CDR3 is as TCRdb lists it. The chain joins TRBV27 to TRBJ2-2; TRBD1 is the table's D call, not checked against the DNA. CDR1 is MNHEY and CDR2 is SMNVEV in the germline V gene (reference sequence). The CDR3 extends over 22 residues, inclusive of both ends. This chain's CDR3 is CASSTRRTYEQYFGPGTGELFF.